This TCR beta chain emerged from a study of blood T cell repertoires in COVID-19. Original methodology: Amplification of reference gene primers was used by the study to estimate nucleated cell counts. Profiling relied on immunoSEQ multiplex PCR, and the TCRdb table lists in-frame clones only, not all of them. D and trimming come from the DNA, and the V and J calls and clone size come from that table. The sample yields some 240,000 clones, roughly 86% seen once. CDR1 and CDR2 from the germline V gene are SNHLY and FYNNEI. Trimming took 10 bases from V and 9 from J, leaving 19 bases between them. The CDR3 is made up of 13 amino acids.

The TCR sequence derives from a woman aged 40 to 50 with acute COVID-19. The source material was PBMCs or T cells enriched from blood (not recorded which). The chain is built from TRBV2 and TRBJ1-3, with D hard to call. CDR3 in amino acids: CATHRDKEATIYF. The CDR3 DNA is TGTGCCACACACCGGGATAAAGAGGCCACCATATATTTT.